A selection of T cell receptor beta chains follows, all from one sample in a study of response to subunit inactivated influenza vaccine. A single record per CDR3 protein comes from TCRdb applying MiXCR to the RT-PCR reads. The table includes about 500,000 distinct CDR3 sequences, about 7.2% detected once. Source: PBMCs from blood, taken about 24 months after vaccination. The source of these receptors is a man in his fifties or sixties who received an inactivated influenza vaccine. Each CDR3 is given with its conserved first and last residue. The D gene is left open where the match is weak. Only part of the rows carry a size: once, few, many, or a class if the clone is expanded.

DNA: TGCAGCGTGGGGCCTTACAGGGGTTTTCGTATTGGCAATCAGCCCCAGCATTTT
CDR3: CSVGPYRGFRIGNQPQHF
size: few
D: TRBD1
J: TRBJ1-5
V: TRBV29-1

DNA: TGTGCCAGCAGCAACTGTGGGAAACCAAAGGAACAGGGGCCCGCAGATACGCAGTATTTT
CDR3: CASSNCGKPKEQGPADTQYF
size: NA
D: NA
J: TRBJ2-3
V: TRBV21-1

DNA: TGCGCCAGCAGCTCTCGCGGGAGCCCCTCCTACAATGAGCAGTTCTTC
CDR3: CASSSRGSPSYNEQFF
size: NA
D: TRBD2
J: TRBJ2-1
V: TRBV4-3

DNA: TGCAGTGCTAGCGGGAGCCAAGAGACCCAGTACTTC
CDR3: CSASGSQETQYF
size: many
D: NA
J: TRBJ2-5
V: TRBV20-1

DNA: TGTGCCAGCAGGATACTAGCGGGGGGGTGGAATGAGCAGTTCTTC
CDR3: CASRILAGGWNEQFF
size: NA
D: TRBD2
J: TRBJ2-1
V: TRBV6-2/TRBV6-3

DNA: TGTGCCAGCAGCTTAGCTCGGGGCGGTGAAAAACTGTTTTTT
CDR3: CASSLARGGEKLFF
size: NA
D: NA
J: TRBJ1-4
V: TRBV11-2

DNA: TGCAGTGCTAAGGACAGGGTCCACAATGAGCAGTTCTTC
CDR3: CSAKDRVHNEQFF
size: NA
D: TRBD1
J: TRBJ2-1
V: TRBV20-1

DNA: TGTGCCAGCAGCCCCACCCGGGGTGATACGCAGTATTTT
CDR3: CASSPTRGDTQYF
size: few
D: NA
J: TRBJ2-3
V: TRBV7-2

DNA: TGTGCCAGCAGTCGGGGGACAGGACCGAGCTCCTATAATTCACCCCTCCACTTT
CDR3: CASSRGTGPSSYNSPLHF
size: NA
D: TRBD1
J: TRBJ1-6
V: TRBV12-3/TRBV12-4

DNA: TGTGCCAGCAGCTTGACGGGGGATCATCCCCAGCATTTT
CDR3: CASSLTGDHPQHF
size: NA
D: NA
J: TRBJ1-5
V: TRBV5-5

DNA: TGTGCCAGCAGTCCCTACCCGGTGGGGGGTTACGAGCAGTACTTC
CDR3: CASSPYPVGGYEQYF
size: few
D: NA
J: TRBJ2-7
V: TRBV27

DNA: TGCGCCAGCAGCTTGGTTGGGGTTTCTTCGCAGGAGACCCAGTACTTC
CDR3: CASSLVGVSSQETQYF
size: many
D: NA
J: TRBJ2-5
V: TRBV5-1

DNA: TGTGCCAGCAGCCGATGGGACAACTACGAGCAGTACTTC
CDR3: CASSRWDNYEQYF
size: NA
D: NA
J: TRBJ2-7
V: TRBV7-6

DNA: TGTGCCAGCAGTTTCCTAGCGGGGTTCCACGAGCAGTACTTC
CDR3: CASSFLAGFHEQYF
size: few
D: TRBD2
J: TRBJ2-7
V: TRBV12-3/TRBV12-4

DNA: TGCAGTGCTAGTTCCGGGATCGTCTCCTACAATGAGCAGTTCTTC
CDR3: CSASSGIVSYNEQFF
size: NA
D: NA
J: TRBJ2-1
V: TRBV20-1

DNA: TGTGCCAGCAGCCGGGGACAGGAGGAGACCCAGTACTTC
CDR3: CASSRGQEETQYF
size: many
D: TRBD1
J: TRBJ2-5
V: TRBV7-2

DNA: TGCAGTGCTACACCCGGGATTGCACAGGGTGGGGAGCAGTACTTC
CDR3: CSATPGIAQGGEQYF
size: NA
D: NA
J: TRBJ2-7
V: TRBV20-1

DNA: TGTGCCAGCAGTGATTGGGGACTAGCGGGAGGTTGGGAGACCCAGTACTTC
CDR3: CASSDWGLAGGWETQYF
size: NA
D: TRBD2
J: TRBJ2-5
V: TRBV2

DNA: TGCGCCAGCAGCCAAGGACGGCTTCTCGGTGAGCAGTTCTTC
CDR3: CASSQGRLLGEQFF
size: few
D: NA
J: TRBJ2-1
V: TRBV4-3

DNA: TGCAGTGCTAGTAATCCCCTAGGGGGAGACAGTGAGCAGTTCTTC
CDR3: CSASNPLGGDSEQFF
size: few
D: NA
J: TRBJ2-1
V: TRBV20-1

DNA: TGTGCCAGCAATTGGGACAACCAAGAGACCCAGTACTTC
CDR3: CASNWDNQETQYF
size: NA
D: NA
J: TRBJ2-5
V: TRBV6-2/TRBV6-3

DNA: TGCAGTGCTCTGCGGCCAGGACGCCAAGAGACCCAGTACTTC
CDR3: CSALRPGRQETQYF
size: NA
D: NA
J: TRBJ2-5
V: TRBV20-1

DNA: TGTGCCAGCAGTCCTACGACCAGCAATCAGCCCCAGCATTTT
CDR3: CASSPTTSNQPQHF
size: few
D: NA
J: TRBJ1-5
V: TRBV6-1

DNA: TGTGCCAGCAAGCTAGCGGGGGATGAGACCCAGTACTTC
CDR3: CASKLAGDETQYF
size: NA
D: TRBD2
J: TRBJ2-5
V: TRBV6-2/TRBV6-3

DNA: TGTGCCAGCAGCCCGCGACTAGCGGGGAACCACTACGAGCAGTACTTC
CDR3: CASSPRLAGNHYEQYF
size: many
D: TRBD2
J: TRBJ2-7
V: TRBV7-8

DNA: TGTGCCAGCTCACCACAGGGGACAGGGGTCCACGAGCAGTACTTC
CDR3: CASSPQGTGVHEQYF
size: few
D: TRBD1
J: TRBJ2-7
V: TRBV18

DNA: TGTGCCAGCAGTTCCTACTCGGGACAGCCCTACGAGCAGTACTTC
CDR3: CASSSYSGQPYEQYF
size: many
D: TRBD1
J: TRBJ2-7
V: TRBV6-5

DNA: TGTGCCAGCAGTGGGGCAGGGATAAGCTCTGGGGCCAACGTCCTGACTTTC
CDR3: CASSGAGISSGANVLTF
size: many
D: NA
J: TRBJ2-6
V: TRBV28

DNA: TGTGCCAGCAGCTTAGCCCCAGGGTTGAGCACTGAAGCTTTCTTT
CDR3: CASSLAPGLSTEAFF
size: NA
D: NA
J: TRBJ1-1
V: TRBV11-2

DNA: TGTGCCAGCAGCGTAGCGCTAGAACCTTCCTACGAGCAGTACTTC
CDR3: CASSVALEPSYEQYF
size: NA
D: NA
J: TRBJ2-7
V: TRBV9

DNA: TGTGCCAGTAGTGTGACAGGCCCGCAGCCCCAGCATTTT
CDR3: CASSVTGPQPQHF
size: NA
D: NA
J: TRBJ1-5
V: TRBV19

DNA: TGCGCCAGCAGCTTGTTTGGGGGCGCCCAAGAGACCCAGTACTTC
CDR3: CASSLFGGAQETQYF
size: many
D: NA
J: TRBJ2-5
V: TRBV5-1

DNA: TGTGCCAGCAGTCGTCGATTGGGTGGCTACGAGCAGTACTTC
CDR3: CASSRRLGGYEQYF
size: NA
D: NA
J: TRBJ2-7
V: TRBV12-3/TRBV12-4

DNA: TGTGCCAGCAGTGTACTCCGGGGTTCCTACAATGAGCAGTTCTTC
CDR3: CASSVLRGSYNEQFF
size: few
D: NA
J: TRBJ2-1
V: TRBV6-4

DNA: TGTGCCAGCAGCCTGAGCTGGACAGGCGAGCAGTACTTC
CDR3: CASSLSWTGEQYF
size: NA
D: TRBD1
J: TRBJ2-7
V: TRBV7-2

DNA: TGTGCCAGCAGGGGACAGGGTGTCGGGGAGCTGTTTTTT
CDR3: CASRGQGVGELFF
size: NA
D: TRBD1
J: TRBJ2-2
V: TRBV12-3/TRBV12-4

DNA: TGCGCCAGCAGCTTGGGGACAGGGTACGGGACCGGGGAGCTGTTTTTT
CDR3: CASSLGTGYGTGELFF
size: few
D: TRBD1
J: TRBJ2-2
V: TRBV5-1

DNA: TGTGCCAGCTCACCACCCGACAATGGTTACACTGAAGCTTTCTTT
CDR3: CASSPPDNGYTEAFF
size: many
D: NA
J: TRBJ1-1
V: TRBV18

DNA: TGTGCCAGCAGTTGGGACAGGAATCAGCCCCAGCATTTT
CDR3: CASSWDRNQPQHF
size: many
D: TRBD1
J: TRBJ1-5
V: TRBV12-3/TRBV12-4

DNA: TGTGCCAGCACCCTGCGGTGGGGGTACAATGAGCAGTTCTTC
CDR3: CASTLRWGYNEQFF
size: many
D: NA
J: TRBJ2-1
V: TRBV2

DNA: TGCGCCAGCAGCGGCGCTAGCGCGAGCACAGATACGCAGTATTTT
CDR3: CASSGASASTDTQYF
size: many
D: NA
J: TRBJ2-3
V: TRBV5-1

DNA: TGTGCCAGCAGTTTTACATCCGGGACAGGGGTACGCAATGAGCAGTTCTTC
CDR3: CASSFTSGTGVRNEQFF
size: NA
D: TRBD1
J: TRBJ2-1
V: TRBV28

DNA: TGTGCCAGCAGCCAAGGAGCTAGCGAGCAGTATTTT
CDR3: CASSQGASEQYF
size: NA
D: NA
J: TRBJ2-3
V: TRBV4-2

DNA: TGCGCCTTTAAGGACCAATACGAGCAGTACTTC
CDR3: CAFKDQYEQYF
size: NA
D: NA
J: TRBJ2-7
V: TRBV5-1

DNA: TGTGCCAGCAGTTACGGACAAAGCGTCTATGGCTACACCTTC
CDR3: CASSYGQSVYGYTF
size: many
D: NA
J: TRBJ1-2
V: TRBV6-5

DNA: TGCGCCAGCAGCTTGGCCTACGGGGGGATGGAGACCCAGTACTTC
CDR3: CASSLAYGGMETQYF
size: NA
D: TRBD2
J: TRBJ2-5
V: TRBV5-1

DNA: TGTGCCAGCAGCTCTATGACAGGAATGATCTATGGCTACACCTTC
CDR3: CASSSMTGMIYGYTF
size: few
D: NA
J: TRBJ1-2
V: TRBV5-6

DNA: TGCAGCGCCAGACAGGGGCCCTACGTCGAGCAGTACTTC
CDR3: CSARQGPYVEQYF
size: NA
D: TRBD1
J: TRBJ2-7
V: TRBV29-1

DNA: TGTGCCAGCAGCCAGACGAGGGCTGGAAAACTGTTTTTT
CDR3: CASSQTRAGKLFF
size: few
D: NA
J: TRBJ1-4
V: TRBV7-9

DNA: TGTGCCAGCAGCTCGTCACAGACGTTTGGCTACACCTTC
CDR3: CASSSSQTFGYTF
size: NA
D: NA
J: TRBJ1-2
V: TRBV9

DNA: TGTGCCAGCAGTAAAGGGACTAGCGGGGCAGGGCAGTACTTC
CDR3: CASSKGTSGAGQYF
size: few
D: TRBD2
J: TRBJ2-7
V: TRBV6-1

DNA: TGCGCCAGCAGCCTATCCCGGGAGGAACCTTACGAGCAGTACTTC
CDR3: CASSLSREEPYEQYF
size: many
D: TRBD2
J: TRBJ2-7
V: TRBV5-1

DNA: TGTGCCAGCACCCGGGACGTTAGCTATGGCTACACCTTC
CDR3: CASTRDVSYGYTF
size: few
D: NA
J: TRBJ1-2
V: TRBV6-1

DNA: TGTGCCAGCAGCTATCTGTACGGCCAAGAGACCCAGTACTTC
CDR3: CASSYLYGQETQYF
size: few
D: NA
J: TRBJ2-5
V: TRBV6-5

DNA: TGCAGTTCGAACCGGGCCTGGGACACTGAAGCTTTCTTT
CDR3: CSSNRAWDTEAFF
size: NA
D: NA
J: TRBJ1-1
V: TRBV20-1

DNA: TGTGCCAGCAGCGCCGGGACTGGACCCTACGAGCAGTACTTC
CDR3: CASSAGTGPYEQYF
size: NA
D: NA
J: TRBJ2-7
V: TRBV9

DNA: TGTGCCAGTAGGCCGGGACAGAACACCGGGGAGCTGTTTTTT
CDR3: CASRPGQNTGELFF
size: few
D: NA
J: TRBJ2-2
V: TRBV19

DNA: TGCGCCAGCAGCCAAGAGTACAGGGGGAAGGGAGAGACCCAGTACTTC
CDR3: CASSQEYRGKGETQYF
size: many
D: TRBD1
J: TRBJ2-5
V: TRBV4-3

DNA: TGTGCCATCAGTGAGGCACTAGCGGGGGGGCGATACGAGCAGTACTTC
CDR3: CAISEALAGGRYEQYF
size: NA
D: TRBD2
J: TRBJ2-7
V: TRBV10-3